The 7 T cell receptor beta chains below were found in one sample sequenced in a study of blood T cell repertoires in COVID-19. Repertoires were generated with immunoSEQ multiplex PCR, while TCRdb's copy carries only in-frame clones and drops some. Of about 36,000 clones in the sample, approximately 90% were seen once. The specimen sequenced was peripheral blood. The origin of the receptors is a human donor in a cohort sampled during active COVID-19.

The V gene is TRBV2, the J gene TRBJ1-5, with TRBD1 matching over 7 bases. CDR1 and CDR2 from the germline V gene are SNHLY and FYNNEI. V lost 9 bases and J lost 11; bases outside the gene matches: 10. This CDR3 contains 12 residues. In DNA, the CDR3 is TGTGCCAGTTCCCGGACCCAGGGGGCCCAGCATTTT. The encoded protein is CASSRTQGAQHF.

This clone was recorded only once. V and J are TRBV9 and TRBJ2-1; 7 bases are a match to TRBD2. CDR3 length: 16 amino acids. J was trimmed by 0 bases and V by 4 bases; bases with no gene match: 7. The germline CDR1 and CDR2 sequences are SGDLS and YYNGEE. The DNA for the CDR3 is TGTGCCAGCAGCAGATTAGGCGGGAGCTCCTACAATGAGCAGTTCTTC. Translated, it gives CASSRLGGSSYNEQFF.

The rearrangement uses TRBV5-8 and TRBJ1-5; tentative D call: TRBD1 (5 bases). The CDR3 covers 15 residues. Deletions cut 3 bases from V and 4 bases from J, with 14 bases between. In germline, CDR1 is SGHTS, CDR2 YDEGEE. CDR3 residues: CASSSRTGGNQPQHF. CDR3 nucleotide sequence: TGTGCCAGCAGCTCCCGCACGGGGGGAAATCAGCCCCAGCATTTT.

The chain is built from TRBV4-3 and TRBJ2-7; 9 nucleotides match TRBD2. There are 17 residues in the CDR3. CDR1 is LGHNA and CDR2 is YSLEER in the germline V gene. The ends lost 0 bases at V and 9 bases at J; junction bases unmatched: 15. The CDR3 is CASSQDRGTSLPMWQYF. CDR3 bases: TGCGCCAGCAGCCAAGATAGGGGGACTAGCCTACCAATGTGGCAGTACTTC.

The rearrangement joins TRBV14 to TRBJ1-1; D call uncertain. This CDR3 spans 11 amino acids. Trimming shortened V by 4 bases and J by 8 bases, and 8 bases separated the two germline ends. Germline CDR1 reads SGHDN; CDR2 reads FVKESK. CDR3: CASSPHIEAFF. The CDR3 nucleotides are TGTGCCAGCAGCCCTCACATAGAAGCTTTCTTT.

The genes are TRBV7-8 and TRBJ2-1, with TRBD2 identical over 13 bases. The CDR3 has 18 amino acids. Germline CDR1 reads SGHVS; CDR2 reads FQNEAQ. Losses at the gene ends were 2 bases for V and 0 bases for J; bases not matched to a gene: 4. The CDR3 sequence is CASSLRRTSGSSYNEQFF. CDR3 bases: TGTGCCAGCAGCTTAAGAAGGACTAGCGGGAGCTCCTACAATGAGCAGTTCTTC.

This chain uses TRBV6-5 with TRBJ1-5; weak D call: TRBD1 (5 bases). The CDR3 length is 14 residues. Between the trimmed V and J ends, which lost 1 base and 5 bases, there was a span of 9 bases. The germline V gene has CDR1 MNHEY and CDR2 SVGAGI. The CDR3 sequence is CASSYYRSDQPQHF. CDR3 sequence (DNA): TGTGCCAGCAGTTACTACAGGTCGGATCAGCCCCAGCATTTT.